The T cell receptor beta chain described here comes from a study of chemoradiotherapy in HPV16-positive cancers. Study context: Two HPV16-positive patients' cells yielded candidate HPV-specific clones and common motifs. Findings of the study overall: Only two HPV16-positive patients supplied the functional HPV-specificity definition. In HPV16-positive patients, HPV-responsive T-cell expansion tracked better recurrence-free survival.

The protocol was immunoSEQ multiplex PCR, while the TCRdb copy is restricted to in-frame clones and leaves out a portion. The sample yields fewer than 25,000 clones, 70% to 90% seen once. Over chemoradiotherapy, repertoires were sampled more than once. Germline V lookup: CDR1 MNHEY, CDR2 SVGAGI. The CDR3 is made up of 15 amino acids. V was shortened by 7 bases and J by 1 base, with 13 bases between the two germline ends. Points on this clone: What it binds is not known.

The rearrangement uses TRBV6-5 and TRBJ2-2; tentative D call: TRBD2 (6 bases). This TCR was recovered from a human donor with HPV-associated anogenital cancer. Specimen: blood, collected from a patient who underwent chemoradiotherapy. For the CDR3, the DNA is TGTGCCAGCACCGACGGGACTTGGAACACCGGGGAGCTGTTTTTT. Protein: CASTDGTWNTGELFF.